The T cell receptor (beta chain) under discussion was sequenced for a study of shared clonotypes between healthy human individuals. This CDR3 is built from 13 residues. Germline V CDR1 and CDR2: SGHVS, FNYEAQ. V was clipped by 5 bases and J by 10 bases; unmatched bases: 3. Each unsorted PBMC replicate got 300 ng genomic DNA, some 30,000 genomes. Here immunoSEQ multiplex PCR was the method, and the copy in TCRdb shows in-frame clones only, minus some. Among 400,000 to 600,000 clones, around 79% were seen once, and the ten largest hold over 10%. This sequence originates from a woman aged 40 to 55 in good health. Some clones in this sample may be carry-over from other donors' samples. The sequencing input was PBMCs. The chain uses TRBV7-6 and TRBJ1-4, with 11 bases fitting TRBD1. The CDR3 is CASSTGTGGKLFF. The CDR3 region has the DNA TGTGCCAGCAGCACCGGGACAGGGGGAAAACTGTTTTTT.